This TCR beta chain appears in the sequencing data of a study of cytomegalovirus exposure and HLA in healthy donors (dated by TCRdb to the late 2010s). About the full investigation: The 666 repertoires of the first cohort and the 120 or so validation repertoires were produced on the same platform, according to a later analysis. High-throughput TCR immunosequencing, statistical association of individual TCRs with disease status, and machine learning were combined to predict cytomegalovirus infection status. Along with the approximately 700-subject first cohort, a separate validation cohort of 120 different subjects was used. The aim of the study was to test whether cataloging public T cell receptors could identify signatures of past pathogen exposure. What the research found in general, with its limitations: The classifier was reported to diagnose cytomegalovirus status with high specificity and sensitivity in both the original cohort and the validation cohort. According to the authors, the approach could potentially be generalized to other disease states and immunological phenotypes. A later analysis lacked HLA typing for the validation cohort, so it scored co-occurrence in that cohort across all 110 or so repertoires. The study gave a list of more than 150 TCR beta chains associated with cytomegalovirus. Across donors, most TCR sequences were observed very rarely, whereas some public TCRs were present in many individuals. In vitro tests confirmed that a few of the cytomegalovirus-associated TCR beta chains recognize cytomegalovirus antigens. Of the cluster scores, approximately 95% were above 0 in a later analysis, which found that TCRs clustered in the first cohort also tended to co-occur in the 120 validation repertoires.

Receptor libraries were prepared by the immunoSEQ multiplex PCR assay. The study's own analysis went as follows. A statistical classification framework was developed to diagnose cytomegalovirus status using the catalog of TCR beta chain sequences. The table comes from immuneACCESS by way of TCRdb, which keeps in-frame sequences with V and J called. Part of the clones is missing from these tables; in studies checked, under half for an unresolved V gene and the rest for unknown reasons. That table supplies the V and J calls and clone size; D and trimming were determined from the DNA. The sample profile shows roughly 280,000 clones; just over 85% of them were found once. The top ten clonotypes cover about 1% of the sample. Trimming takes 2 bases from V and 5 bases from J, and the germline ends sit 9 bases apart. CDR1 and CDR2 (GTSNPN, SVGIG) derive from the germline V gene (reference sequence). Taken from cysteine to phenylalanine, the CDR3 has 12 residues. This entry keeps only the CDR3 DNA: 36 bases, framed from base 1.

The donors were included in the validation cohort of roughly 130 subjects, a group kept apart from the roughly 680-subject first cohort. As regards this clone: No cognate antigen has been identified for it. Base quality data are lacking; no much larger clone is found one base away. Within the sample, other DNA sequences also encode this same CDR3.

The V and J segments used are TRBV30 and TRBJ1-1; TRBD1 is a weak D gene call, 5 bases matching. The TCR sequence derives from a woman aged 18-29 years in good health and CMV-seronegative. Specimen: PBMCs. The CDR3 corresponds to CAWSSGITEAFF. Read as DNA, the sequence is TGTGCCTGGAGTTCAGGGATTACTGAAGCTTTCTTT.